These T cell receptor beta chains were read from a single sample in a study of blood T cells in healthy people across ages. MiXCR, applied by TCRdb to the 5' RACE reads, yields one record per CDR3 protein. The table shows about 970,000 distinct CDR3 sequences, with about 53% occurring only once. Sequenced material: blood. These receptors were taken from a woman aged 55 to 70 in good health. Both conserved end residues are part of each CDR3. D genes are given only for firm matches. Only part of the rows carry a size: once, few, many, or a class if the clone is expanded.

size: -; D: -; V: TRBV11-2; J: TRBJ2-3; DNA: TGTGCCAGCAGTTCCAGGAGGGGGACCACAGATACGCAGTATTTT; CDR3: CASSSRRGTTDTQYF
size: few; D: -; V: TRBV4-1; J: TRBJ2-1; DNA: TGCGCCAGCAGCCACAGTCGGTACAATGAGCAGTTCTTC; CDR3: CASSHSRYNEQFF
size: few; D: -; V: TRBV20-1; J: TRBJ2-7; DNA: TGCAGTGCTAGAACACCGGTCAACTACGAGCAGTACTTC; CDR3: CSARTPVNYEQYF
size: many; D: -; V: TRBV29-1; J: TRBJ2-7; DNA: TGCAGCGTTGAATCCCGGACCGGGACCTACGAGCAGTACTTC; CDR3: CSVESRTGTYEQYF
size: -; D: -; V: TRBV3-1; J: TRBJ2-3; DNA: TGTGCCAGCAGCCAAGATCCTGGGATCCCAGATACGCAGTATTTT; CDR3: CASSQDPGIPDTQYF
size: few; D: -; V: TRBV12-5; J: TRBJ2-3; DNA: TGTGCTAGTGGTTTGGGACTACCCGCAGATACGCAGTATTTT; CDR3: CASGLGLPADTQYF
size: -; D: -; V: TRBV29-1; J: TRBJ2-6; DNA: TGCAGCGTTGATCTTATAGGACAGACGGCTGGGGCCAACGTCCTGACTTTC; CDR3: CSVDLIGQTAGANVLTF
size: -; D: TRBD2; V: TRBV20-1; J: TRBJ2-5; DNA: TGCAGTGCTAGATCCGGGTTCCTAGCGGGAAGCCAAGAGACCCAGTACTTC; CDR3: CSARSGFLAGSQETQYF
size: -; D: TRBD1; V: TRBV6-2/TRBV6-3; J: TRBJ2-7; DNA: TGTGCCAGCAGTGTAACCCCGGACAGGGGTTCTTACGAGCAGTACTTC; CDR3: CASSVTPDRGSYEQYF
size: -; D: -; V: TRBV11-2; J: TRBJ2-5; DNA: TGTGCCAGCAGCTTAGTTCCCCCAGGGGGGATCAGAGAGACCCAGTACTTC; CDR3: CASSLVPPGGIRETQYF
size: -; D: TRBD1; V: TRBV27; J: TRBJ2-2; DNA: TGTGCCAGCAGCCCCCCCGCCGGACAGGGGGATACCGGGGAGCTGTTTTTT; CDR3: CASSPPAGQGDTGELFF
size: few; D: -; V: TRBV5-4; J: TRBJ2-5; DNA: TGTGCCAGCAGCAAAGTCGCTGGGTACCAAGAGACCCAGTACTTC; CDR3: CASSKVAGYQETQYF
size: few; D: -; V: TRBV27; J: TRBJ1-1; DNA: TGTGCCAGCAGTTTATCTTGGAACACTGAAGCTTTCTTT; CDR3: CASSLSWNTEAFF
size: -; D: TRBD2; V: TRBV20-1; J: TRBJ2-5; DNA: TGCAGTGCCGGGACTAGCGCCCAGACCCAGTACTTC; CDR3: CSAGTSAQTQYF
size: -; D: -; V: TRBV25-1; J: TRBJ1-4; DNA: TGTGCCAGCAGTGGTCGTGTCAGGGCGGATGAAAAACTGTTTTTT; CDR3: CASSGRVRADEKLFF
size: -; D: -; V: TRBV27; J: TRBJ2-5; DNA: TGTGCCAGCGGTAGTGGACTGGTGAAGCAGTACTTC; CDR3: CASGSGLVKQYF
size: few; D: -; V: TRBV29-1; J: TRBJ2-5; DNA: TGCAGCGTTGGCTCGGGAATCGAGACCCAGTACTTC; CDR3: CSVGSGIETQYF
size: -; D: -; V: TRBV28; J: TRBJ1-6; DNA: TGTGCCAGCAGCCCACGGGGGAGGACGAATTCACCCCTCCACTTT; CDR3: CASSPRGRTNSPLHF
size: -; D: TRBD2; V: TRBV29-1; J: TRBJ2-4; DNA: TGCAGCGTGGCTGTGACGGACCGGGGGGACATTCAGTACTTC; CDR3: CSVAVTDRGDIQYF
size: few; D: TRBD1; V: TRBV5-1; J: TRBJ2-3; DNA: TGCGCCAGCCAGCGGGACAGGGCAGATACGCAGTATTTT; CDR3: CASQRDRADTQYF
size: few; D: TRBD2; V: TRBV28; J: TRBJ2-3; DNA: TGTGCCAGCAGACTGATACTAGCGGGGGGCACAGATACGCAGTATTTT; CDR3: CASRLILAGGTDTQYF
size: -; D: TRBD1; V: TRBV20-1; J: TRBJ2-7; DNA: TGCAGTGCCCCGGGACAGGGCGTGTACGAGCAGTACTTC; CDR3: CSAPGQGVYEQYF
size: -; D: -; V: TRBV9; J: TRBJ1-5; DNA: TGTGCCAGCAGCCCAACGGGCAGAAATCAGCCCCAGCATTTT; CDR3: CASSPTGRNQPQHF
size: -; D: -; V: TRBV29-1; J: TRBJ2-1; DNA: TGCAGCGCCCGAATACTCGCCAACAATGAGCAGTTCTTC; CDR3: CSARILANNEQFF
size: few; D: -; V: TRBV6-6; J: TRBJ1-5; DNA: TGTGCCAGCAGTGCCCCAGGAGCTCAGCCCCAGCATTTT; CDR3: CASSAPGAQPQHF
size: -; D: TRBD1; V: TRBV29-1; J: TRBJ2-7; DNA: TGCAGCGGCCGGGACAGGGGTTACAATGAGCAGTACTTC; CDR3: CSGRDRGYNEQYF
size: few; D: -; V: TRBV7-2; J: TRBJ2-7; DNA: TGTGCCAGCAGCTTGAACCCCTACTACGAGCAGTACTTC; CDR3: CASSLNPYYEQYF
size: -; D: -; V: TRBV3-1; J: TRBJ2-4; DNA: TGTGCCAGCAGCCCCGAGGCCCGAGGGGACATTCAGTACTTC; CDR3: CASSPEARGDIQYF
size: -; D: TRBD2; V: TRBV10-3; J: TRBJ2-1; DNA: TGTGCCATCCGGGACTCCGGACTAGCGGAGACCAATGAGCAGTTCTTC; CDR3: CAIRDSGLAETNEQFF
size: -; D: -; V: TRBV11-2; J: TRBJ2-5; DNA: TGTGCCAGCAGCTTAGAGCGGGTTGGGGGGACCCAGTACTTC; CDR3: CASSLERVGGTQYF
size: -; D: TRBD1; V: TRBV5-1; J: TRBJ1-4; DNA: TGCGCCAGCAGCTTGGAGCCGGGACAGCCTAATGAAAAACTGTTTTTT; CDR3: CASSLEPGQPNEKLFF
size: -; D: TRBD1; V: TRBV5-1; J: TRBJ2-3; DNA: TGCGCCAGCAGCTTGGATGGGACAGGGGGCACAGATACGCAGTATTTT; CDR3: CASSLDGTGGTDTQYF
size: -; D: -; V: TRBV7-3; J: TRBJ2-7; DNA: TGTGCCAGCAGCTCCAGCGTGGCAGGCCGCGCCGAGCAGTACTTC; CDR3: CASSSSVAGRAEQYF
size: -; D: TRBD2; V: TRBV10-1; J: TRBJ2-5; DNA: TGCGCCAGCAGGAGCGGGAATTGGGCCAATGAGCAGTACTTC; CDR3: CASRSGNWANEQYF
size: few; D: -; V: TRBV11-2; J: TRBJ1-2; DNA: TGTGCCAGCAGCTTAGTCGGGCAGGGCACCTATGGCTACACCTTC; CDR3: CASSLVGQGTYGYTF
size: few; D: TRBD2; V: TRBV7-2; J: TRBJ2-7; DNA: TGTGCCAGCAGCGACCTAGCCGGGAGGGCCTTTGAGCAGTACTTC; CDR3: CASSDLAGRAFEQYF
size: -; D: TRBD2; V: TRBV12-3/TRBV12-4; J: TRBJ2-5; DNA: TGTGCCAGCAGTTCTCCCCGCGGGGGCCAAGAGACCCAGTACTTC; CDR3: CASSSPRGGQETQYF
size: -; D: -; V: TRBV11-2; J: TRBJ1-4; DNA: TGTGCCAGCAGCTTCGTCAGAGCAACTAATGAAAAACTGTTTTTT; CDR3: CASSFVRATNEKLFF
size: -; D: -; V: TRBV7-9; J: TRBJ2-7; DNA: TGTGCCAGCAGCCACCTATCGGACGAGCAGTACTTC; CDR3: CASSHLSDEQYF
size: few; D: -; V: TRBV18; J: TRBJ2-3; DNA: TGTGCCAGCTCACCCTTGCCAGATCCAGATACGCAGTATTTT; CDR3: CASSPLPDPDTQYF
size: -; D: -; V: TRBV14; J: TRBJ2-5; DNA: TGTGCCAGCAGCCAAGCCGGGGCTGGAGAGACCCAGTACTTC; CDR3: CASSQAGAGETQYF
size: few; D: -; V: TRBV3-1; J: TRBJ2-7; DNA: TGTGCCAGCAGCCAAGACCCATCCAGTCGGTACTTC; CDR3: CASSQDPSSRYF
size: -; D: -; V: TRBV20-1; J: TRBJ1-2; DNA: TGCAGTGTACAGAGGAGGGGGATCTATGGCTACACCTTC; CDR3: CSVQRRGIYGYTF
size: -; D: TRBD2; V: TRBV3-1; J: TRBJ2-1; DNA: TGTGCCAGCAAGACTAGCGGAAACTCCTACAATGAGCAGTTCTTC; CDR3: CASKTSGNSYNEQFF
size: -; D: TRBD1; V: TRBV5-6; J: TRBJ2-7; DNA: TGTGCCAGCAGCCTAAGGACAGGGTATAACGAGCAGTACTTC; CDR3: CASSLRTGYNEQYF
size: few; D: -; V: TRBV4-3; J: TRBJ1-5; DNA: TGCGCCAGCAGCCAAGATCAAGGCAATCAGCCCCAGCATTTT; CDR3: CASSQDQGNQPQHF
size: -; D: TRBD2; V: TRBV3-1; J: TRBJ2-7; DNA: TGTGCCAGCAGCCTAAAGGCTCTAGCGGGAGGATACGAGCAGTACTTC; CDR3: CASSLKALAGGYEQYF
size: -; D: -; V: TRBV7-2; J: TRBJ1-2; DNA: TGTGCCAGCAGCTCCCGGAATCTATATGGCTACACCTTC; CDR3: CASSSRNLYGYTF
size: -; D: TRBD2; V: TRBV20-1; J: TRBJ2-1; DNA: TGCAGTGCTAGAGTAGCGGGGAGCTCCTACAATGAGCAGTTCTTC; CDR3: CSARVAGSSYNEQFF
size: -; D: TRBD1; V: TRBV27; J: TRBJ1-5; DNA: TGTGCCAGCGGTGACAGGGGACTACTTAGCAATCAGCCCCAGCATTTT; CDR3: CASGDRGLLSNQPQHF
size: -; D: -; V: TRBV15; J: TRBJ2-1; DNA: TGTGCCACCAGCAGAGATAGCCGGAATGAGCAGTTCTTC; CDR3: CATSRDSRNEQFF
size: -; D: -; V: TRBV13; J: TRBJ1-1; DNA: TGTGCCAGCAGCTCGACCGTATCCAGGGGACGTAACACTGGAGCTTTCTTT; CDR3: CASSSTVSRGRNTGAFF
size: -; D: -; V: TRBV12-3/TRBV12-4; J: TRBJ1-2; DNA: TGTGCCGGCGGCCCGGGGGACTATGGCTACACCTTC; CDR3: CAGGPGDYGYTF
size: -; D: TRBD2; V: TRBV12-3/TRBV12-4; J: TRBJ2-5; DNA: TGTGCCAGCAGAGGACTAGCGCGCAGTGGGACCCAGTACTTC; CDR3: CASRGLARSGTQYF